These 25 T cell receptor beta chains share one sample of origin, sequenced in a study of T-cell reconstitution after alpha-beta-depleted transplantation in children. A library of TCRbeta sequences, prepared with unique molecular identifiers, was generated. TCRdb independently ran MiXCR on the PCR reads; one entry per CDR3 protein. Among about 130,000 distinct CDR3 sequences, about a tenth were seen once, and the ten largest hold less than 25%. This sample comprised PBMCs, mostly from graft donor cells, obtained 180 days after TCRalphabeta/CD19-depleted stem cell transplant. Receptors were obtained from a girl under two years old who had a stem cell transplant for combined immunodeficiency, so the T cells may come from the graft donor.

This clonotype was seen more than once but under ten times. The chain carries TRBV5-5 and TRBJ1-2, with 7 bases identical to TRBD1. Germline V CDR1 and CDR2: SGHKS, YYEKEE (reference sequence). V lost 1 base and J lost 3; bases outside the gene matches: 9. The CDR3 has 16 residues. In nucleotides, the CDR3 is TGTGCCAGCAGCTTGCCCAACAGGGGACCCTACTATGGCTACACCTTC. Protein sequence: CASSLPNRGPYYGYTF.

The chain uses TRBV12-3 or TRBV12-4 and TRBJ2-1; the match to TRBD1 covers 7 bases. The CDR3 covers 13 residues. V lost 3 bases to trimming and J lost 6 bases; unmatched junction nucleotides: 2. CDR3 region: CASSFSGGNEQFF. The CDR3 DNA is TGTGCCAGCAGTTTCTCAGGGGGCAATGAGCAGTTCTTC.

The genes are TRBV9 and TRBJ2-3; D may correspond to TRBD1 or TRBD2 (5 bases each). V lost 0 bases, J lost 3 bases, and 5 bases lay in between. Germline CDR1 is SGDLS and CDR2 is YYNGEE. The CDR3 loop spans 13 amino acids. CDR3 DNA: TGTGCCAGCAGCGTAGGGGGGACAGATACGCAGTATTTT. Translation: CASSVGGTDTQYF.

J is TRBJ2-7 and V is TRBV14; TRBD1 agrees at 7 bases. The V and J ends lost 3 bases and 4 bases, in that order; junction bases with no gene match: 9. The germline gives CDR1 SGHDN, CDR2 FVKESK. The CDR3 contains 15 residues. In DNA form, the CDR3 reads TGTGCCAGCAGCCACGACAGGGCTATGACGTACGAGCAGTACTTC. This gives the protein CASSHDRAMTYEQYF.

This chain connects TRBV7-9 to TRBJ1-2; the match to TRBD1 covers 7 bases. J gave up 6 bases and V 5 bases, and 15 bases lay outside the gene matches. The V gene's germline CDR1 is SEHNR and CDR2 FQNEAQ (reference sequence). The CDR3 is made up of 16 amino acids. The CDR3 loop reads CASSPHIPQGQDGYTF. The CDR3 nucleotides read TGTGCCAGCAGCCCCCACATCCCACAGGGGCAGGATGGCTACACCTTC.

This clonotype has at least ten counts. V and J are TRBV12-3 or TRBV12-4 and TRBJ2-3; D is ambiguous. The length of the CDR3 is 13 residues. The ends were cut back, 6 bases at V and 0 bases at J, with 7 bases in the middle. The CDR3 region is CASSPLSTDTQYF. The CDR3, as DNA: TGTGCCAGCAGCCCGCTTAGCACAGATACGCAGTATTTT.

This clonotype has just a few counts. The chain recombines TRBV6-4 with TRBJ1-4, with D possibly being TRBD1 (5 bases). Germline V CDR1 and CDR2: MRHNA, SNTAGT. The CDR3 runs to 19 residues. V dropped 2 bases and J dropped 0 bases, with 19 bases sitting between them. The DNA of the CDR3 is TGTGCCAGCAGTGACATCAGGGACGCTATGGGTGCAACTAATGAAAAACTGTTTTTT. Its translation: CASSDIRDAMGATNEKLFF.

This clonotype appeared a few times. The V and J genes are TRBV4-1 and TRBJ2-1, with 10 bases matching TRBD2. The V gene's germline CDR1 is MGHRA and CDR2 YSYEKL. CDR3 size: 18 residues. V was clipped by 0 bases and J by 1 base; unmatched bases: 6. The CDR3 region is CASSQDPSGRGSYNEQFF. As DNA, the CDR3 is TGCGCCAGCAGCCAAGATCCGAGCGGGAGGGGGTCCTACAATGAGCAGTTCTTC.

This clonotype has just a few counts. The rearrangement links TRBV7-2 to TRBJ1-1; D is ambiguous. Deletions cut 4 bases from V and 5 bases from J, with 17 bases between. The CDR3 sequence is 15 residues long. CDR1 and CDR2 from the germline V gene are SGHTA and FQGNSA. The CDR3 spells CASSSDTRSGTEAFF. The CDR3 region has the DNA TGTGCCAGCAGCTCAGATACACGATCTGGGACTGAAGCTTTCTTT. Combining the CDR3 with reference TRBV7-2 and TRBJ1-1 gives the whole variable domain GAGVSQSPSNKVTEKGKDVELRCDPISGHTALYWYRQSLGQGLEFLIYFQGNSAPDKSGLPSDRFSAERTGGSVSTLTIQRTQQEDSAVYLCASSSDTRSGTEAFFGQGTRLTVV.

J is TRBJ2-1 and V is TRBV20-1, with 7 positions matching TRBD2. V was pared by 3 bases and J by 2 bases, with 4 bases of the junction left unmatched. This CDR3 has 14 amino acids. From germline, CDR1 is DFQATT and CDR2 SNEGSKA (reference sequence). CDR3 protein: CSARIGRAYNEQFF. The CDR3 region has the DNA TGCAGTGCTAGGATTGGGAGGGCCTACAATGAGCAGTTCTTC.

This clonotype appeared a few times. The chain couples TRBV7-2 to TRBJ2-7; D is unresolved. V was pared by 3 bases and J by 0 bases, with 12 bases between. The germline V gene encodes CDR1 SGHTA and CDR2 FQGNSA. This CDR3 is built from 15 residues. CDR3 region: CASSFRQDLSYEQYF. The CDR3 region has the DNA TGTGCCAGCAGCTTCCGGCAGGACCTCTCCTACGAGCAGTACTTC.

The table lists this clonotype with many counts. V usage is TRBV5-1 and J usage is TRBJ2-3; 8 bases agree with TRBD2. CDR3 size: 14 residues. The V gene's germline CDR1 is SGHRS and CDR2 YFSETQ. The trim removed 4 bases at V and 1 base at J, leaving 2 bases unmatched. The CDR3 loop reads CASSATSGTDTQYF. The CDR3 nucleotides are TGCGCCAGCAGCGCGACTAGCGGCACAGATACGCAGTATTTT.

This clonotype came up a few times. J is TRBJ2-7 and V is TRBV20-1; TRBD2 matches at 7 bases. This CDR3 spans 14 amino acids. V trimming: 3 bases; J trimming: 2 bases; junction bases outside the gene matches: 7. From germline, CDR1 is DFQATT and CDR2 SNEGSKA (reference sequence). The chain's CDR3 is CSASPFAGAYEQYF. CDR3 nucleotide sequence: TGCAGTGCTAGTCCCTTTGCGGGGGCCTACGAGCAGTACTTC.

This clonotype was seen more than once but under ten times. The chain carries TRBV11-2 and TRBJ2-5; 9 bases are shared with TRBD1. With V trimmed by 6 bases and J by 5 bases, 4 bases remained unmatched. This CDR3 spans 13 amino acids. The germline gives CDR1 SGHAT, CDR2 FQNNGV. Written as DNA, the CDR3 is TGTGCCAGCAGTTGGGACAGGGAGGAGACCCAGTACTTC. This gives the protein CASSWDREETQYF.

This clonotype showed up just a few times. The chain uses TRBV27 and TRBJ1-1; 7 nucleotides match TRBD1. The CDR3 runs to 14 residues. Germline CDR1 reads MNHEY; CDR2 reads SMNVEV (reference sequence). J lost 6 bases, V lost 6 bases, and 10 bases had no gene match. The CDR3 coding sequence is TGTGCCAGCAGGTCGACTACAGGGGTCGCTGAAGCTTTCTTT. Its protein is CASRSTTGVAEAFF.

This clonotype was seen a few times. CDR3 in DNA: TGTGCCAGCAAAGGCAGAGCCTATAGCAATCAGCCCCAGCATTTT. Protein sequence: CASKGRAYSNQPQHF. V and J are TRBV6-2 or TRBV6-3 and TRBJ1-5; D is unresolved. The CDR3 runs to 15 residues. From germline, CDR1 is MNHEY and CDR2 SVGEGT. Trimming took off 7 bases at V and 0 bases at J, with 13 bases between the two ends.

This clonotype was seen repeatedly, ten times or more. This chain uses TRBV11-3 with TRBJ1-1; TRBD1 is a possible D gene (6 bases). Germline-derived CDR1 and CDR2 are SGHNT and YENEEA. This CDR3 spans 14 amino acids. V lost 3 bases, J lost 0 bases, and 8 bases lay in between. This CDR3 is CASSFQGLNTEAFF. The CDR3 coding sequence is TGTGCCAGCAGCTTTCAGGGGTTGAACACTGAAGCTTTCTTT. Based on the CDR3 plus reference TRBV11-3 and TRBJ1-1, the full variable domain is EAGVVQSPRYKIIEKKQPVAFWCNPISGHNTLYWYLQNLGQGPELLIRYENEEAVDDSQLPKDRFSAERLKGVDSTLKIQPAELGDSAVYLCASSFQGLNTEAFFGQGTRLTVV.

This clonotype was detected only a few times. The chain carries TRBV7-2 and TRBJ2-3, with D maybe TRBD2 (5 bases). Trimming shortened V by 5 bases and J by 2 bases, and 11 bases separated the two germline ends. CDR1 is SGHTA, CDR2 FQGNSA, per germline. This CDR3 region has 14 residues. The CDR3 sequence is CASSIREFTDTQYF. The CDR3 DNA is TGTGCCAGCAGCATACGGGAATTCACAGATACGCAGTATTTT.

This clonotype was picked up many times. This rearrangement joins TRBV12-3 or TRBV12-4 to TRBJ1-3; 9 nucleotides align to TRBD1. Germline trimming cut 10 bases from V and 0 bases from J; bases unmatched to any gene: 4. The CDR3 loop spans 14 amino acids. CDR3 bases: TGTGCCACCGGGACAGGGAGCTCTGGAAACACCATATATTTT. It specifies CATGTGSSGNTIYF.

This clonotype has only a few counts. The chain links TRBV29-1 to TRBJ1-1; possible D gene TRBD1, 6 bases. Germline CDR1 and CDR2: SQVTM and ANQGSEA. CDR3 size: 15 residues. The V and J ends lost 5 bases and 1 base respectively, with 17 bases between them. CDR3 sequence: CSVSLRLTGNTEAFF. The CDR3 region has the DNA TGCAGCGTTTCCCTACGACTGACAGGGAACACTGAAGCTTTCTTT.

The chain combines TRBV29-1 with TRBJ2-7, with 11 bases aligning to TRBD1. The CDR3 is 15 amino acids. The V gene's germline CDR1 is SQVTM and CDR2 ANQGSEA. Unmatched junction bases numbered 5, after V lost 0 bases and J lost 4 bases. Written as DNA, the CDR3 is TGCAGCGTTGAAGATTCGGGGACAGGGGGGTACGAGCAGTACTTC. Protein product: CSVEDSGTGGYEQYF.

This clonotype showed up just a few times. The chain carries TRBV7-8 and TRBJ2-1, with 11 bases fitting TRBD1. Germline lookup yields CDR1 SGHVS and CDR2 FQNEAQ. Unmatched junction bases numbered 6, after V lost 1 base and J lost 7 bases. This CDR3 contains 16 residues. CDR3 protein: CASSLEGQGGVNEQFF. The CDR3 DNA follows: TGTGCCAGCAGCTTAGAGGGACAGGGGGGGGTTAATGAGCAGTTCTTC.

With respect to this clonotype: A much more abundant neighbour one base away suggests this may be a read error. The chain is built from TRBV5-1 and TRBJ2-5; weak D call: TRBD2 (5 bases). Trimming took off 6 bases at V and 4 bases at J, with 13 bases between the two ends. Germline loops: CDR1 SGHRS, CDR2 YFSETQ. CDR3 length: 13 residues. The CDR3 sequence: CASTWGVLETQYF. The CDR3, as DNA: TGCGCCAGCACCTGGGGAGTTCTAGAGACCCAGTACTTC.

The table lists this clonotype with many counts. The chain combines TRBV5-1 with TRBJ2-1; D not resolved. The CDR3 totals 13 residues. Trimming removed 2 bases at V and 8 bases at J, with 11 bases between. CDR1 is SGHRS and CDR2 is YFSETQ in the germline V gene. In nucleotides, the CDR3 is TGCGCCAGCAGCTTCGGAATATCGGATGAGCAGTTCTTC. This translates into CASSFGISDEQFF.

Of note for this clonotype: A junction boundary mismatches the germline segment, possibly from a read error. The gene calls are TRBV20-1 and TRBJ2-2, with D possibly TRBD1 on 6 matching bases. In germline, CDR1 is DFQATT, CDR2 SNEGSKA (reference sequence). The CDR3 length is 17 residues. The CDR3 DNA is TGCAGAGCTAGAGTCCCAGGGGCGCGACCGAACACCGGGGAGCTGTTTTTT. It specifies CRARVPGARPNTGELFF.